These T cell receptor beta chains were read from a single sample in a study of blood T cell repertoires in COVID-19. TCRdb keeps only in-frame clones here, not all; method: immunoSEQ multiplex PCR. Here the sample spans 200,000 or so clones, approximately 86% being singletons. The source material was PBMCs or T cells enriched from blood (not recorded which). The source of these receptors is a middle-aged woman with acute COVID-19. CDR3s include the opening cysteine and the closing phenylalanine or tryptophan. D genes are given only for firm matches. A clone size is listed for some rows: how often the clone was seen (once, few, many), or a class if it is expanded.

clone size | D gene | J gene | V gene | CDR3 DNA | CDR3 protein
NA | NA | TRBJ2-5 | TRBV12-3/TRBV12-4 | TGTGCCAGCAGTTTCAGAGAGACCCAGTACTTC | CASSFRETQYF
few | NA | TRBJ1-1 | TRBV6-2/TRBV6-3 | TGTGCCAGCAGCCCTCGGGGGAACACTGAAGCTTTCTTT | CASSPRGNTEAFF
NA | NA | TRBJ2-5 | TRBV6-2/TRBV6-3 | TGTGCCAGCAGTTACCCCGGACTACTAGGGGAAGAGACCCAGTACTTC | CASSYPGLLGEETQYF
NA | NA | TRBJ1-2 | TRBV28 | TGTGCCAGCAGGGCCGACAGCGCGGAGGGCTACACCTTC | CASRADSAEGYTF
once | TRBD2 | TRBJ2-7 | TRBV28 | TGTGCCAGCAGTACTAGCGGGATTGGCTACGAGCAGTACTTC | CASSTSGIGYEQYF
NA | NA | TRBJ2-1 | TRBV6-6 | TGTGCCAGCAGGGGACTCGGGAGCTCCTACAATGAGCAGTTCTTC | CASRGLGSSYNEQFF
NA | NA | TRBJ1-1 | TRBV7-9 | TGTGCCAGCAGCTTAGTGGCGGGGACTGAAGCTTTCTTT | CASSLVAGTEAFF
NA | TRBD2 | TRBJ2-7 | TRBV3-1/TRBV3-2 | TGTGCCAGCAGCCAAGCGGGGACTAGCGGGAGTTACGAGCAGTACTTC | CASSQAGTSGSYEQYF
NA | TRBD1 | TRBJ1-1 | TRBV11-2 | TGTGCCAGCAGACTCCAGGGGGCCACTGAAGCTTTCTTT | CASRLQGATEAFF
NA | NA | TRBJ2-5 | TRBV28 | TGTGCCAGCAGTTTACCGGGGGAGACCCAGTACTTC | CASSLPGETQYF
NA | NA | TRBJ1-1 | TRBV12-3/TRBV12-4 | TGTGCCAGCAGTTTGTCGGCTGAAGCTTTCTTT | CASSLSAEAFF
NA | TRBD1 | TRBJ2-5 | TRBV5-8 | TGTGCCAGCAGCGTCGGACAGGGAAGTTTAGAGACCCAGTACTTC | CASSVGQGSLETQYF
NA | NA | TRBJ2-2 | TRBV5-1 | TGCGCCAGCAGCTTGACAGCGGGACATCCTGGCACCGGGGAGCTGTTTTTT | CASSLTAGHPGTGELFF
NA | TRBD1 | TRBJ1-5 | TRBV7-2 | TGTGCCAGCTCTCGGGGGGGACAGGGGGCGAATCAGCCCCAGCATTTT | CASSRGGQGANQPQHF
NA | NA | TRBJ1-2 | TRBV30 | TGTGCCTGGAGACCCCGGGGGGGACTCTATGGCTACACCTTC | CAWRPRGGLYGYTF
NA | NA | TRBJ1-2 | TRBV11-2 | TGTGCCAGCAGCCGAAGGGGCCTTTATGGCTACACCTTC | CASSRRGLYGYTF
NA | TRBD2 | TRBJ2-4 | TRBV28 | TGTGCCAGCAGTTCTCCGACTAGCGGAGCCAAAAACATTCAGTACTTC | CASSSPTSGAKNIQYF
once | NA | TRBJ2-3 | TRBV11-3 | TGTGCCAGCAGCCCGAGGAGGGAGAGGGGGCACACAGATACGCAGTATTTT | CASSPRRERGHTDTQYF
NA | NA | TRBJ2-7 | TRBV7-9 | TGTGCCAGCAGCTTAAGATCAGGGTCTGGGGAGCAGTACTTC | CASSLRSGSGEQYF
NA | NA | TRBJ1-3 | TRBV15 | TGTGCCACCAGCAGAGATCGGCCAGGACAGAACCCTGGCTCTGGAAACACCATATATTTT | CATSRDRPGQNPGSGNTIYF
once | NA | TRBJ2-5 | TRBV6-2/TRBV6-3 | TGTGCCAGCAGTTTTGCTAGCGCCAAAGAGACCCAGTACTTC | CASSFASAKETQYF
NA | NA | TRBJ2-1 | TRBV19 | TGTGCCAGCCGTGGTCTTGTGACAGGGCAGTTCTTC | CASRGLVTGQFF
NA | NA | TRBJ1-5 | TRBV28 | TGTGCCACCTATTTAGTCCGGGAGGGGCAGCCCCAGCATTTT | CATYLVREGQPQHF
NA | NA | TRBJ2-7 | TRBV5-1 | TGCGCCAGCAGCTTGGCCTTGGATAGCGGCGAGCAGTACTTC | CASSLALDSGEQYF
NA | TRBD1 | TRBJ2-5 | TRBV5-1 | TGCGCCAGCAGCTCGGGGATAGACAGGGCCCAAGAGACCCAGTACTTC | CASSSGIDRAQETQYF
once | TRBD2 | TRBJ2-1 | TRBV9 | TGTGCCAGCAGCGTAGCCGGGACTAGCTTTGCGGCTGAGCAGTTCTTC | CASSVAGTSFAAEQFF
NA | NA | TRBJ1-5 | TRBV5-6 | TGTGCCAGCAGCTTGACCGACATTCAGCCCCAGCATTTT | CASSLTDIQPQHF
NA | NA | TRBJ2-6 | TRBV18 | TGTGCCAGCTCACCGGAGGTCGGCGGGGCCAACGTCCTGACTTTC | CASSPEVGGANVLTF
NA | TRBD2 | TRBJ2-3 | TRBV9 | TGTGCCAGCAGCGTAGAACTAGCGGGGGTCACAGATACGCAGTATTTT | CASSVELAGVTDTQYF
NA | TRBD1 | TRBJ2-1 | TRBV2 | TGTGCCAGCATGAGCCGGGACAGGAATAATGAGCAGTTCTTC | CASMSRDRNNEQFF
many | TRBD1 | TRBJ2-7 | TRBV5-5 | TGTGCCAGCAGCTGGACAGGGGAAGAGCAGTACTTC | CASSWTGEEQYF
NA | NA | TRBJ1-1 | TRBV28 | TGTGCCAGCATCGGAGGGCATTTGGGGGCTGAAGCTTTCTTT | CASIGGHLGAEAFF
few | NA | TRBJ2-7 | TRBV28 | TGTGCCAGCAACGACCCGACAGGTTTTTCCTACGAGCAGTACTTC | CASNDPTGFSYEQYF